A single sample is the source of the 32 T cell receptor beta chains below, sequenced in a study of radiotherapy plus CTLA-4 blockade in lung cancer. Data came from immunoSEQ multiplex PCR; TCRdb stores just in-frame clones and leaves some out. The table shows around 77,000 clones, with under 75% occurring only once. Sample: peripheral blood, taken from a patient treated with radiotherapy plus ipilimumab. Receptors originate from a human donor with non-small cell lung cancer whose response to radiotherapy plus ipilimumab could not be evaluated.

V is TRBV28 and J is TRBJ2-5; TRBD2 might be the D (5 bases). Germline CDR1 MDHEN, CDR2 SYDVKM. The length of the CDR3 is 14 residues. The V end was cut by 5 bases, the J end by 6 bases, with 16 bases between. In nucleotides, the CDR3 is TGTGCCAGCAGTAGCATGAGGGCGAGGCAGACCCAGTACTTC. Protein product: CASSSMRARQTQYF.

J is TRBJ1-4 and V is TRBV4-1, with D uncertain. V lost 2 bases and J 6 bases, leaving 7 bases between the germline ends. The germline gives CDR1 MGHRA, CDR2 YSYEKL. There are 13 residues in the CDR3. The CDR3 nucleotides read TGCGCCAGCAGCCAATCAGGTTATGAAAAACTGTTTTTT. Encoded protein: CASSQSGYEKLFF.

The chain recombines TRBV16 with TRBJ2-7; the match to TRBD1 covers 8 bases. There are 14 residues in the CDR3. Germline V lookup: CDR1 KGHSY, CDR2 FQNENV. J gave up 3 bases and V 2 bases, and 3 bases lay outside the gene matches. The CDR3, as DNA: TGTGCCAGCAGCCAAGACAGGGGAAACTACGAGCAGTACTTC. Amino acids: CASSQDRGNYEQYF.

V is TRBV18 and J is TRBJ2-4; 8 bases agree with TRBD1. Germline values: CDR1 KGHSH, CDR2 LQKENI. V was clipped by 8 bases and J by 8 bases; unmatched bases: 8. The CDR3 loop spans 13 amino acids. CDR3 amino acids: CASASQTGDIQYF. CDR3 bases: TGTGCCAGCGCATCCCAGACAGGGGACATTCAGTACTTC.

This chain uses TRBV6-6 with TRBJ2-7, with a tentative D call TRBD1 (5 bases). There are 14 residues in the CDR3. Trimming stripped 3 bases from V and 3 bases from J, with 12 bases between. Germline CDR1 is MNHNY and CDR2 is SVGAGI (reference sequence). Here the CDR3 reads CASSYRAGNYEQYF. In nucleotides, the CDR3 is TGTGCCAGCAGTTATAGGGCAGGGAACTACGAGCAGTACTTC.

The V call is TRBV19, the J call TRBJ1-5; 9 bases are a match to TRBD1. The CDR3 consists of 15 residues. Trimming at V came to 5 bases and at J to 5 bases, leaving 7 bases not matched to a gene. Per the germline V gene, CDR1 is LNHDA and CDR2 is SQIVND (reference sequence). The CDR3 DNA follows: TGTGCCAGTAGTGGGGGGACAGGGCAATATCAGCCCCAGCATTTT. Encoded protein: CASSGGTGQYQPQHF.

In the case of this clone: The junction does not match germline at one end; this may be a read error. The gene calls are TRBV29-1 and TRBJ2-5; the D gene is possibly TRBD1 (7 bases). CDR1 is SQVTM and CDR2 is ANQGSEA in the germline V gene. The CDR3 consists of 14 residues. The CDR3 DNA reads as TGCAGCGGGACGACAGGGACTTCACAAGGGACCCAGTACTTC. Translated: CSGTTGTSQGTQYF.

As DNA, the CDR3 is TGTGCCAGCAGCCATACAGGGTTAGCCCAAGAGACCCAGTACTTC. It specifies CASSHTGLAQETQYF. This chain connects TRBV11-3 to TRBJ2-5; D might be TRBD1 (6 bases). V dropped 5 bases and J dropped 1 base, with 14 bases sitting between them. The CDR3 is 15 amino acids. Germline CDR1 is SGHNT and CDR2 is YENEEA.

The DNA for the CDR3 is TGTGCTTCAGGGCGGAGCAAAAATTCACCCCTCCACTTT. As protein: CASGRSKNSPLHF. This chain uses TRBV6-5 with TRBJ1-6; the D gene is possibly TRBD1 (5 bases). The germline CDR1 and CDR2 sequences are MNHEY and SVGAGI. The CDR3 loop spans 13 amino acids.

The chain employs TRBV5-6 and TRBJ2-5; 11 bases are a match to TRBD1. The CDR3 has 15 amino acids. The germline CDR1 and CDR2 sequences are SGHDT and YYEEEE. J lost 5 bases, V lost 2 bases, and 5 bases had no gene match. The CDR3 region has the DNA TGTGCCAGCAGCTTCGGACAGGGGGCGACGGAGACCCAGTACTTC. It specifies CASSFGQGATETQYF.

In DNA, the CDR3 is TGTGCCAGCAGCACGGGGGGGGCGAACACCGGGGAGCTGTTTTTT. It is translated as CASSTGGANTGELFF. This sequence joins TRBV6-4 and TRBJ2-2, with 8 bases identical to TRBD2. The CDR3 is 15 residues long. The J segment lost 0 bases and the V segment lost 6 bases, leaving 3 bases of the junction unmatched. CDR1 is MRHNA, CDR2 SNTAGT, per germline.

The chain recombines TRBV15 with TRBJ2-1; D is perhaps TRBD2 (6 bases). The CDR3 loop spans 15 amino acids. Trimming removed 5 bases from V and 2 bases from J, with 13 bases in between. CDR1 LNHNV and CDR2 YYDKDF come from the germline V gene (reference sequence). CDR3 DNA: TGTGCCACCAGCCGCGGAACGGGAGCCTACAATGAGCAGTTCTTC. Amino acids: CATSRGTGAYNEQFF. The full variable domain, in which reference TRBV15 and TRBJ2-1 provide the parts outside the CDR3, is DAMVIQNPRYQVTQFGKPVTLSCSQTLNHNVMYWYQQKSSQAPKLLFHYYDKDFNNEADTPDNFQSRRPNTSFCFLDIRSPGLGDTAMYLCATSRGTGAYNEQFFGPGTRLTVL.

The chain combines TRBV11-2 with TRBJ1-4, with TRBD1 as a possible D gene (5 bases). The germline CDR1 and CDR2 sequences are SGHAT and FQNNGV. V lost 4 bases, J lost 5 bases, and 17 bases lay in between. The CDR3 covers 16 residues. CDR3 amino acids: CASSSGRGHRNEKLFF. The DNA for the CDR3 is TGTGCCAGCAGCTCAGGCCGAGGACACCGCAATGAAAAACTGTTTTTT.

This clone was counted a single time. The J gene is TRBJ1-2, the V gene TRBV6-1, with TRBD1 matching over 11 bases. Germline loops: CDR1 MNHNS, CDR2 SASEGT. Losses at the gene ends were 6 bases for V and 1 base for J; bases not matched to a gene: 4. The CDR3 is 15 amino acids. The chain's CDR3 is CASSRGTGGNYGYTF. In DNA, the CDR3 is TGTGCCAGCAGCCGAGGGACAGGGGGTAACTATGGCTACACCTTC.

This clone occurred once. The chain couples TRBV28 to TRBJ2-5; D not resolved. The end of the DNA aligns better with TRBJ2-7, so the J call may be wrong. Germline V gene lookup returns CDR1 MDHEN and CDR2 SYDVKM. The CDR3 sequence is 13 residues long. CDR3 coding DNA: TGTGCCAGCAGTTTACCACTTTTTTACGAGCAGTACTTC. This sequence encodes CASSLPLFYEQYF.

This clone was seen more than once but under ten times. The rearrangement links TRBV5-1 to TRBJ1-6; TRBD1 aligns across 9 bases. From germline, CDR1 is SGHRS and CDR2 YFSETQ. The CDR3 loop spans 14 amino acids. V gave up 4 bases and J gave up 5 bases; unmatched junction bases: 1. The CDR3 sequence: CASSRTGDNSPLHF. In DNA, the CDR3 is TGCGCCAGCAGCCGGACAGGGGATAATTCACCCCTCCACTTT.

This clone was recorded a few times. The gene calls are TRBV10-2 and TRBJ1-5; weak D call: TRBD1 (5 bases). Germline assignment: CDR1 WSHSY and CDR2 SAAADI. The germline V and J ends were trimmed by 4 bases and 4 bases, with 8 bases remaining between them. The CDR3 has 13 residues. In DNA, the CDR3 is TGCGCCAGCAGTGGACAGCTTAATCAGCCCCAGCATTTT. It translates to CASSGQLNQPQHF.

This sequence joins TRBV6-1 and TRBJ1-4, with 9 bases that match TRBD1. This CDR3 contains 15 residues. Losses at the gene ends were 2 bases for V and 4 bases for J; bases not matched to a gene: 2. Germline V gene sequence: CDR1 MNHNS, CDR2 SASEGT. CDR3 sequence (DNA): TGTGCCAGCAGTGAACAGACAGGGGGTAATGAAAAACTGTTTTTT. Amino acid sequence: CASSEQTGGNEKLFF.

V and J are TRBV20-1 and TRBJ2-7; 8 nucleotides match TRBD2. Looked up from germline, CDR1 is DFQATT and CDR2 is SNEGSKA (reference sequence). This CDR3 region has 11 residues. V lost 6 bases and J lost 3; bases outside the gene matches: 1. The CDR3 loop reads CSAGGGYEQYF. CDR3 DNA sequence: TGCAGTGCCGGGGGGGGCTACGAGCAGTACTTC.

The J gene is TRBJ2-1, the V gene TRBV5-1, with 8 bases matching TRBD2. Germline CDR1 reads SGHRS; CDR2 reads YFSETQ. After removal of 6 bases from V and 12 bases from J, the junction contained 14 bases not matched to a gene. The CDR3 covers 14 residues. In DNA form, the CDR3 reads TGCGCCAGCACCCCGGGACTAGAGAATATGCGGCAGTTCTTC. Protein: CASTPGLENMRQFF.

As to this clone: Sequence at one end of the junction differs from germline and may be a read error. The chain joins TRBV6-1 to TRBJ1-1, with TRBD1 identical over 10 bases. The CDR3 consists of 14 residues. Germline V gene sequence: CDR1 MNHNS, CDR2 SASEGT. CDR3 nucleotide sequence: TGTGCCAGCACGTCGGGACAGGGGAACACTGAAACTTTCTTT. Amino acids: CASTSGQGNTETFF.

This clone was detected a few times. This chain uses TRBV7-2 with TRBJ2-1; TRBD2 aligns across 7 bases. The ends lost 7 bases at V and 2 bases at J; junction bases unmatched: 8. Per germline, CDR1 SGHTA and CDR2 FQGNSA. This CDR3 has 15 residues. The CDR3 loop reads CASTVGGGTYNEQFF. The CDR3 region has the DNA TGTGCCAGCACCGTGGGCGGGGGAACCTACAATGAGCAGTTCTTC.

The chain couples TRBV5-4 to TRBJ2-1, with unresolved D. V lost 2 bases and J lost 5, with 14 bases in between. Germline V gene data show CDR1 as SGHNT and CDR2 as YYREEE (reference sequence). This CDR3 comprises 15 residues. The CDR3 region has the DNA TGTGCCAGCAGCTTTCTTACTTTTACGAACAATGAGCAGTTCTTC. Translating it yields CASSFLTFTNNEQFF.

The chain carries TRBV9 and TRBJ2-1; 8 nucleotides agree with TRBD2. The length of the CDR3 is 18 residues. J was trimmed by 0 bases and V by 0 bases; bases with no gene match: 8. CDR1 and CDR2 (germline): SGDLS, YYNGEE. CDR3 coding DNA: TGTGCCAGCAGCGTAGATCTACTAGCGGAGAGCTCCTACAATGAGCAGTTCTTC. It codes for CASSVDLLAESSYNEQFF.

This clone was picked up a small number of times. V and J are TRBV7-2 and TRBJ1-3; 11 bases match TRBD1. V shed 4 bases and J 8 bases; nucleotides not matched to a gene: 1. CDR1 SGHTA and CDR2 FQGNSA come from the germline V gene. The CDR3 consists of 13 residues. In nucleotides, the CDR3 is TGTGCCAGCAGCTGGGACAGGGGGGACACCATATATTTT. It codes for CASSWDRGDTIYF.

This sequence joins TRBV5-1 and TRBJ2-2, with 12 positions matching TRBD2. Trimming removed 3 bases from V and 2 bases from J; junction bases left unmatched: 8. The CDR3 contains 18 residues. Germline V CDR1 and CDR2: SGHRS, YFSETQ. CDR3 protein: CASSSPTSGGLNTGELFF. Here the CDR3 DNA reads TGCGCCAGCAGCTCTCCTACTAGCGGGGGGCTCAACACCGGGGAGCTGTTTTTT.

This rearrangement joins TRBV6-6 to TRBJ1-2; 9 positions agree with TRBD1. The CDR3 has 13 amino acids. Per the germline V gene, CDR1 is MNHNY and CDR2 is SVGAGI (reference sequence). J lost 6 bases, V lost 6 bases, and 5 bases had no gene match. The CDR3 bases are TGTGCCAGCAGGCCCAACAGGGGGCATGGCTACACCTTC. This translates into CASRPNRGHGYTF.

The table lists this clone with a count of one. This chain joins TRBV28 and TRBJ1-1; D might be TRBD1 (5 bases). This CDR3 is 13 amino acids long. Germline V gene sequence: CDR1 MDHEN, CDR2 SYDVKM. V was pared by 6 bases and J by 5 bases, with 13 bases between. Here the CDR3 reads CASSSLGGTEAFF. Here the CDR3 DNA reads TGTGCCAGCAGCTCTTTGGGGGGGACTGAAGCTTTCTTT. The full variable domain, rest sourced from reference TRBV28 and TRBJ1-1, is DVKVTQSSRYLVKRTGEKVFLECVQDMDHENMFWYRQDPGLGLRLIYFSYDVKMKEKGDIPEGYSVSREKKERFSLILESASTNQTSMYLCASSSLGGTEAFFGQGTRLTVV.

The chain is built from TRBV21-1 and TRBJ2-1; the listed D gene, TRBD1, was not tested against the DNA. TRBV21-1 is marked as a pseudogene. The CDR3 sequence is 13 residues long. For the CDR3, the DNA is TGTGACCCGGGACAGGGGGTTTACAATGAGCAGTTCTTC. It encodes CDPGQGVYNEQFF.

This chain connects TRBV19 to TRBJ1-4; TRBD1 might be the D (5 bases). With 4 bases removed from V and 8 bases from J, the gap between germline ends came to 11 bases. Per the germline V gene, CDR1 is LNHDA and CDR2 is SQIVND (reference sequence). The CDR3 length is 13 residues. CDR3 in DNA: TGTGCCAGTAGTACCACCGGGGGAGAAAAACTGTTTTTT. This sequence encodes CASSTTGGEKLFF.

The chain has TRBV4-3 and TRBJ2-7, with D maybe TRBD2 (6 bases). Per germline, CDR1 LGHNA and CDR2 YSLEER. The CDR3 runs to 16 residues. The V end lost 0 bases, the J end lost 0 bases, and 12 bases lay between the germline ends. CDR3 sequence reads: CASSQEGGLRSYEQYF. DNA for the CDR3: TGCGCCAGCAGCCAAGAGGGGGGACTGCGCTCCTACGAGCAGTACTTC.

CDR3 DNA: TGCGCCAGCAGCCAAGCTGTGCTAGCGGGGGGGCATCGCATTCAGTACTTC. Translating gives CASSQAVLAGGHRIQYF. The chain carries TRBV4-1 and TRBJ2-4, with 12 bases lining up with TRBD2. Germline trimming cut 1 base from V and 9 bases from J; bases unmatched to any gene: 10. The CDR3 is 17 residues long. Germline loops: CDR1 MGHRA, CDR2 YSYEKL.